This TCR beta chain emerged from a study of blood T cells in healthy people across ages. It was with a sample-barcoded 5' primer and a J-beta primer mix that a second PCR of about 6 to 12 cycles was run. The authors tagged each cDNA molecule using a template-switch adaptor with 12 random nucleotides. TCRdb re-analysed the 5' RACE reads in MiXCR, keeping a single row per CDR3 protein. The sample yields about 1,400,000 distinct CDR3 sequences, roughly 40% seen once. This clonotype came up a few times. Antigen: not known. CDR3 length equals 13 residues. Per the germline V gene, CDR1 is LGHDT and CDR2 is YNNKEL (reference sequence). Trimming pared 0 bases from V and 8 bases from J, leaving 10 bases between. General study points: Investigators treated diversity estimates from one million T cells as underestimates. It was not known whether donors were CMV positive (a possible confounder of expanded clonotype changes). Unsorted PBMCs prevented conclusive naive versus antigen-experienced comparison.

Sequenced sample: blood. The TCR comes from a woman younger than 35 in good health. V and J are TRBV3-1 and TRBJ1-2; D ambiguous. The CDR3 nucleotides are TGTGCCAGCAGCCAAGAGGCGATAAGAGGCTACACCTTC. Protein: CASSQEAIRGYTF.